Here is one T cell receptor (beta chain) with its context. Its matching antigen is unknown. This sample stems from a study of cytotoxic CD8 clonotypes in ibrutinib-treated CLL. Study at large: Overall, some 25 responses were partial and 2 complete; following median approximately 73 months, roughly 15 patients stayed remitted and about 12 progressed. The response samples were taken once patients had been treated for a median of approximately 12 months, range 6 to 36. Whole-study findings and limits: The study found baseline clonality above age-matched healthy donors, tracking circulating CD8+ T-cell counts. Public clonotypes (which were uncommon) either contracted or remained stable on treatment.

Measured with immunoSEQ multiplex PCR; TCRdb has only the in-frame clones, and not every one. There are 200,000 to 250,000 clones in the sample; around 75% occur only once, and 5.9% lies in the top ten. Germline V gives CDR1 SNHLY, CDR2 FYNNEI. V was pared by 5 bases and J by 0 bases, with 8 bases between. The CDR3 covers 14 residues. This rearrangement joins TRBV2 to TRBJ2-1, with D uncertain. The material was PBMCs, obtained after 12 months of ibrutinib treatment. This clonotype originated in a human donor with chronic lymphocytic leukemia. The CDR3 region is CASSRELSYNEQFF. As DNA, the CDR3 is TGTGCCAGCAGTAGGGAACTCTCCTACAATGAGCAGTTCTTC.